This TCR beta chain was sequenced during a study of CD8 T cells in Susac syndrome. Study information: Patients with Susac syndrome, at blood draw, were therapy-naive, on corticosteroids, or on intravenous immunoglobulin alone. Study findings and constraints: No clonal expansion appeared among CD4+ T cells in Susac patients.

About 0.5 to 1 ug RNA was reverse transcribed with random hexamers. By means of immunoSEQ multiplex PCR, TCR beta CDR3 spanning 54 Vbeta and 13 Jbeta underwent amplification. MiXCR, run by TCRdb on the immunoSEQ multiplex PCR reads, gives a single entry per CDR3 protein. The data contain 150,000 to 200,000 distinct CDR3 sequences, roughly nine tenths of them seen just once; the ten biggest clones take up roughly 0.087%. This clonotype was recorded once. The antigen is unknown. Trimming took 1 base from V and 1 from J; bases not matched to a gene: 7. The germline gives CDR1 MGHRA, CDR2 YSYEKL. The CDR3 is 17 residues long.

The specimen was CD4+ T cells from PBMCs. The chain uses TRBV4-1 and TRBJ2-7, with TRBD1 matching 10 bases. The TCR originated in a human donor with Susac syndrome. CDR3 nucleotides: TGCGCCAGCAGCCAAGTCGGGGGACAGGGGAAGTCCTACGAGCAGTACTTC. Amino acid sequence: CASSQVGGQGKSYEQYF.